The 10 T cell receptor beta chains below were found in one sample sequenced in a study of shared clonotypes between healthy human individuals. Naive CD8 cells comprised CD45RO-negative, CCR7-positively selected cells, excluding terminally differentiated effector memory CD45RA+ cells. Sequencing used immunoSEQ multiplex PCR; TCRdb keeps in-frame clones, though not all of them. Among about 2.1 million clones, around 93% were seen once, and the ten largest hold around 1.8%. Material: naive CD8+ T cells from PBMCs. The receptors derive from a man younger than 35 in good health. Some clones in this sample may be carry-over from other donors' samples.

The chain combines TRBV14 with TRBJ2-1, with 7 nucleotides matching TRBD2. V lost 6 bases to trimming and J lost 10 bases; unmatched junction nucleotides: 9. This CDR3 is built from 13 residues. Germline values: CDR1 SGHDN, CDR2 FVKESK. The DNA for the CDR3 is TGTGCCAGCAGTCTCCCGAGCGGGAACGAGCAGTTCTTC. This encodes CASSLPSGNEQFF.

A remark on this clone: Other DNA sequences within the sample encode an identical CDR3. The genes are TRBV27 and TRBJ2-5; D is perhaps TRBD1 or TRBD2 (5 bases each). There are 12 residues in the CDR3. V was clipped by 4 bases and J by 4 bases, with 7 bases between them. CDR1 and CDR2 from the germline V gene are MNHEY and SMNVEV (reference sequence). CDR3 amino acids: CASSSGRETQYF. The CDR3 region has the DNA TGTGCCAGCAGTTCGGGGCGAGAGACCCAGTACTTC.

A word on this clone: The same CDR3 also results from other DNA sequences found in this sample. The CDR3 DNA reads as TGTGCCAGCAGCGTAGGGAGCGGGGGGGCCAATGAGCAGTTCTTC. Amino acids: CASSVGSGGANEQFF. The chain employs TRBV9 and TRBJ2-1, with 10 bases aligning to TRBD2. This CDR3 comprises 15 residues. Germline values: CDR1 SGDLS, CDR2 YYNGEE. Losses at the gene ends were 0 bases for V and 6 bases for J; bases not matched to a gene: 3.

V is TRBV11-2 and J is TRBJ2-1, with TRBD2 identical over 9 bases. The CDR3 extends over 15 amino acids. Trimming removed 1 base from V and 8 bases from J; junction bases left unmatched: 6. Germline-derived CDR1 and CDR2 are SGHAT and FQNNGV. The CDR3 region is CASSLVSGSYYEQFF. The CDR3, as DNA: TGTGCCAGCAGCTTAGTTAGCGGGAGCTATTATGAGCAGTTCTTC.

This chain uses TRBV11-2 with TRBJ2-7; D unclear. V was shortened by 1 base and J by 7 bases, with 14 bases between the two germline ends. The CDR3 has 14 residues. CDR1 and CDR2 from the germline V gene are SGHAT and FQNNGV. The CDR3 region has the DNA TGTGCCAGCAGCTTAGTCTACTCCTCTTATGAGCAGTACTTC. This sequence encodes CASSLVYSSYEQYF.

DNA for the CDR3: TGTGCCAGCAGCTTAGGGCAGGCCCCCTACGAGCAGTACTTC. Translating it yields CASSLGQAPYEQYF. The rearrangement links TRBV7-9 to TRBJ2-7; no clear D gene. This CDR3 is built from 14 residues. With 1 base removed from V and 2 bases from J, the gap between germline ends came to 9 bases. The germline CDR1 and CDR2 sequences are SEHNR and FQNEAQ (reference sequence).

This chain joins TRBV6-1 and TRBJ2-1; D possibly matches TRBD1 or TRBD2 (5 bases each). V was shortened by 1 base and J by 7 bases, with 14 bases between the two germline ends. The germline CDR1 and CDR2 sequences are MNHNS and SASEGT. The CDR3 runs 15 residues. The CDR3 DNA reads TGTGCCAGCAGTGAAGGGACACGGAGGTGGAATGAGCAGTTCTTC. It is translated as CASSEGTRRWNEQFF.

A remark on this clone: This specimen includes other DNA sequences encoding the same CDR3. The chain uses TRBV27 and TRBJ2-7; no clear D gene. CDR1 is MNHEY and CDR2 is SMNVEV in the germline V gene (reference sequence). Deletions cut 2 bases from V and 1 base from J, with 6 bases between. The CDR3 sequence is 13 residues long. The CDR3 here is CASSLTDSYEQYF. CDR3 DNA: TGTGCCAGCAGTTTAACGGATTCCTACGAGCAGTACTTC.

The genes are TRBV10-3 and TRBJ1-2, with 8 bases identical to TRBD1. J gave up 4 bases and V 0 bases, and 13 bases lay outside the gene matches. Germline CDR1 ENHRY, CDR2 SYGVKD. The CDR3 is 18 amino acids. In nucleotides, the CDR3 is TGTGCCATCAGTGAGTCTTGGTCGGACAGGGCGGTAAGCTATGGCTACACCTTC. Translating it yields CAISESWSDRAVSYGYTF.

The chain is built from TRBV10-1 and TRBJ2-5; no clear D gene. The CDR3 totals 13 residues. With 7 bases removed from V and 4 bases from J, the gap between germline ends came to 13 bases. The germline gives CDR1 WNHNN, CDR2 SYGVQD (reference sequence). The CDR3 DNA sequence: TGCGCCAGCATGCGCACCCATGGAGAGACCCAGTACTTC. Translated: CASMRTHGETQYF.